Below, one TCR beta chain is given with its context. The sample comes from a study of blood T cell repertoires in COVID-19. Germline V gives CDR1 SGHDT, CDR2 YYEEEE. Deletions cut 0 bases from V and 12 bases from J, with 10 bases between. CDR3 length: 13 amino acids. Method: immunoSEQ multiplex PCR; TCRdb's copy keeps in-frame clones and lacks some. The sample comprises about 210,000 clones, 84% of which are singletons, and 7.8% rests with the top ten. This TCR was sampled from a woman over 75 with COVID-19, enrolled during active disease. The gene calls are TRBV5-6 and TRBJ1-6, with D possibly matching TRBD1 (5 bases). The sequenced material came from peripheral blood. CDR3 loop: CASSLEDIGPLHF. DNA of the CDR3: TGTGCCAGCAGCTTGGAGGACATTGGACCCCTCCACTTT.